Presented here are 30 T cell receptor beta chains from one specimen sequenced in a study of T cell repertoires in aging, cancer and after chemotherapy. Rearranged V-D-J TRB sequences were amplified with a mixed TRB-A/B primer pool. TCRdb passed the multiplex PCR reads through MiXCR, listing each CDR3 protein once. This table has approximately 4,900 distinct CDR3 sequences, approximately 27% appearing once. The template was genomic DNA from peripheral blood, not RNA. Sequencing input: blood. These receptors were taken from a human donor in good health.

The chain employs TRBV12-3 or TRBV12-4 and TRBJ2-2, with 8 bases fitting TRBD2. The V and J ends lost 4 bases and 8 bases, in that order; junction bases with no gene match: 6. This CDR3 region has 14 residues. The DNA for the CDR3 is TGTGCCAGCAGTTCCTTAGCGGGGCCTGGGGAGCTGTTTTTT. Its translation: CASSSLAGPGELFF.

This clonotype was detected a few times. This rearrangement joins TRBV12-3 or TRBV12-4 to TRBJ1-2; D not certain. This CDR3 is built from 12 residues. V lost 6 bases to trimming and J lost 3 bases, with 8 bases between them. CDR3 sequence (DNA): TGTGCCAGCAGCTCGACGGACTATGGCTACACCTTC. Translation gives CASSSTDYGYTF.

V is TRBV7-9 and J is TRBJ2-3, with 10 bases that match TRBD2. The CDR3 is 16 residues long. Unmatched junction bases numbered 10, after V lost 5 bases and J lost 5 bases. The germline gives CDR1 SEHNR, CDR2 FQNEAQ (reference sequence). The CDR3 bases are TGTGCCAGCAGCATGGGAGCGGGGGGGATTGGAGATACGCAGTATTTT. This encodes CASSMGAGGIGDTQYF.

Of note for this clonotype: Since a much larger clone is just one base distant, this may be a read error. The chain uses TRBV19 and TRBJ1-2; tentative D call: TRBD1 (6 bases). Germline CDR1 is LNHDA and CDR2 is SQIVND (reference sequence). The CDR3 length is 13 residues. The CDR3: CVSSIGGAYGYTF. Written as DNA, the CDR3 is TGTGTCAGTAGTATTGGGGGCGCCTATGGCTACACCTTC.

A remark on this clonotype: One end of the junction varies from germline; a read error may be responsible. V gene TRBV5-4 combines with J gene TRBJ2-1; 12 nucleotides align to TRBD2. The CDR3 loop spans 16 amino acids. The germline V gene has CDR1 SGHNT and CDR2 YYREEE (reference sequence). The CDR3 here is CASSLVGRLAGDEQFF. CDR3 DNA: TGCGCCAGCAGCTTGGTGGGGAGACTAGCGGGGGATGAGCAGTTCTTC.

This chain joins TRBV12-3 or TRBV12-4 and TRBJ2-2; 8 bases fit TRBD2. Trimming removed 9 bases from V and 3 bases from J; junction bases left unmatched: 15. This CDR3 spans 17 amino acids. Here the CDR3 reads CASRSTSAVEDTGELFF. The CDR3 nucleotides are TGTGCCAGTAGGTCGACTAGCGCGGTAGAGGACACCGGGGAGCTGTTTTTT.

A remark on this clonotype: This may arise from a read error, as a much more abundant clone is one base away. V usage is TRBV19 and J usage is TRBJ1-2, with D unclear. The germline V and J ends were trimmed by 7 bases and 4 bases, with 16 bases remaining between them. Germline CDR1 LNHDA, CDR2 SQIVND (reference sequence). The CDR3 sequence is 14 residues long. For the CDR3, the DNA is TGTGCCAGTACTAAACGGGTCCGCCCCTATGGCTACACCTTC. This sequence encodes CASTKRVRPYGYTF.

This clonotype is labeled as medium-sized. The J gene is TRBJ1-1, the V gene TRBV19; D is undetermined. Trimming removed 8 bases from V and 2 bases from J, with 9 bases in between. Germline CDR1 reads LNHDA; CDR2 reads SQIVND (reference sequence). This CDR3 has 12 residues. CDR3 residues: CASGSRNTEAFF. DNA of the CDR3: TGTGCCAGTGGGTCACGAAACACTGAAGCTTTCTTT. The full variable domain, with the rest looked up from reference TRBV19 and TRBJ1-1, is DGGITQSPKYLFRKEGQNVTLSCEQNLNHDAMYWYRQDPGQGLRLIYYSQIVNDFQKGDIAEGYSVSREKKESFPLTVTSAQKNPTAFYLCASGSRNTEAFFGQGTRLTVV.

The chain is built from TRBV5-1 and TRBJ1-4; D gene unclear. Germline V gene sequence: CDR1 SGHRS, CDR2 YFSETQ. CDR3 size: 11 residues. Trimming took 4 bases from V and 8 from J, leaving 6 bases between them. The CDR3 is CASSPGEKLFF. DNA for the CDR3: TGCGCCAGCAGCCCCGGGGAAAAACTGTTTTTT. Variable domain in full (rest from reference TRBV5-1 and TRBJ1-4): KAGVTQTPRYLIKTRGQQVTLSCSPISGHRSVSWYQQTPGQGLQFLFEYFSETQRNKGNFPGRFSGRQFSNSRSEMNVSTLELGDSALYLCASSPGEKLFFGSGTQLSVL.

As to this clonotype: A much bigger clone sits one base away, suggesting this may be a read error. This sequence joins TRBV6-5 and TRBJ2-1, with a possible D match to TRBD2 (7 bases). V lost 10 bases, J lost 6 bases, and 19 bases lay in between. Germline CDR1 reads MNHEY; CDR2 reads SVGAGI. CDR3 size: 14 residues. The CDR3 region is CATTRGRGSNEQFF. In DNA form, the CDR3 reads TGTGCCACCACTAGAGGGAGGGGGTCCAATGAGCAGTTCTTC.

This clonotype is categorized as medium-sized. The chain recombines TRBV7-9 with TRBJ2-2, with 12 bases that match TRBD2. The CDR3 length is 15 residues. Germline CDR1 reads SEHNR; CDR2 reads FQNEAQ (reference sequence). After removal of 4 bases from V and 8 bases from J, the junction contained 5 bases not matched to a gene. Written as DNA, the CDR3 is TGTGCCAGCAGCTCAACCGGGACTAGCGGGGGGGAGCTGTTTTTT. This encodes CASSSTGTSGGELFF.

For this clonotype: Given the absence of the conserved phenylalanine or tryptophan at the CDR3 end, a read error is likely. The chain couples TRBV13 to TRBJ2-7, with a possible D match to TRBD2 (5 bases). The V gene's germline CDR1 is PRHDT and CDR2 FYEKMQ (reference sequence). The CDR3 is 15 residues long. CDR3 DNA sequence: TGTGCCAGCAGCGTAGGATCGGGATCCTCCTACGAGCAGTACATC. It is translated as CASSVGSGSSYEQYI.

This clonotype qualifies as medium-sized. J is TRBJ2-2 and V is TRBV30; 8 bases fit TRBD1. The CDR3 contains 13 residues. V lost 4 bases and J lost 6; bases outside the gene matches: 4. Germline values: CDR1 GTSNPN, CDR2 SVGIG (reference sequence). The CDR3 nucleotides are TGTGCCTGGAACTCCAGGGGGCCCGGGGAGCTGTTTTTT. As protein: CAWNSRGPGELFF.

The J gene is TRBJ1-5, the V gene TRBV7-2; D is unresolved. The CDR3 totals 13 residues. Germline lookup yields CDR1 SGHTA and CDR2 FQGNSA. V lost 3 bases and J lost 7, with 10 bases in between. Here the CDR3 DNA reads TGTGCCAGCAGCTTGGCCGGGGAGCAGCCCCAGCATTTT. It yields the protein CASSLAGEQPQHF. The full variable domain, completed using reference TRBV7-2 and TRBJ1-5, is GAGVSQSPSNKVTEKGKDVELRCDPISGHTALYWYRQSLGQGLEFLIYFQGNSAPDKSGLPSDRFSAERTGGSVSTLTIQRTQQEDSAVYLCASSLAGEQPQHFGDGTRLSIL.

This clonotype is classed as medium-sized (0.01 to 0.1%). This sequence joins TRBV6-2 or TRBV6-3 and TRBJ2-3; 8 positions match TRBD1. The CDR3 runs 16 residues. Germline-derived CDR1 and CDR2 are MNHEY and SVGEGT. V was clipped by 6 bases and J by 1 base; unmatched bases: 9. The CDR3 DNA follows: TGTGCCAGCAGCCTAACCCCGGGACAGGGCACAGATACGCAGTATTTT. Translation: CASSLTPGQGTDTQYF.

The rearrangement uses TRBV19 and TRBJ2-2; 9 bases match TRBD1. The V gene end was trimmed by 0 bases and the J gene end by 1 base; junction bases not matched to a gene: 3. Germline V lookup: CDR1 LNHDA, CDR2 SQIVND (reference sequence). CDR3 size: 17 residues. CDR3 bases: TGTGCCAGTAGTATAGACCGACAGGGGGTGAACACCGGGGAGCTGTTTTTT. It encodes CASSIDRQGVNTGELFF.

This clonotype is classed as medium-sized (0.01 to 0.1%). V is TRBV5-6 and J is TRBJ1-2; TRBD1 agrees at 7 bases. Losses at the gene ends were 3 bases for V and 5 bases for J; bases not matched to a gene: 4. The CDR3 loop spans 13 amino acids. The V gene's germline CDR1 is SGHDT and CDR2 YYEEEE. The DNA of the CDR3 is TGTGCCAGCAGCTCTGGACAGGTTTATGGCTACACCTTC. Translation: CASSSGQVYGYTF.

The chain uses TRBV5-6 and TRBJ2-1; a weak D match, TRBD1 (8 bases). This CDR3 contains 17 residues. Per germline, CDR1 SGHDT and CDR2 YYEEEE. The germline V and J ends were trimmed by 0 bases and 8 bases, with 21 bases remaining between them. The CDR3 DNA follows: TGTGCCAGCAGCTTGGATACAGGGGGGGAAGTCGGCGATGAGCAGTTCTTC. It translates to CASSLDTGGEVGDEQFF.

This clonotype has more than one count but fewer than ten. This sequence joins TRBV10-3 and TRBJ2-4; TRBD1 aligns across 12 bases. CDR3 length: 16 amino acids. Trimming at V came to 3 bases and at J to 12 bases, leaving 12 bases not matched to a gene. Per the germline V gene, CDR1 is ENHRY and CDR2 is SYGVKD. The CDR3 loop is CAISESIPGQGAHQYF. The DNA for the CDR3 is TGTGCCATCAGTGAATCGATTCCGGGACAGGGGGCCCATCAGTACTTC.

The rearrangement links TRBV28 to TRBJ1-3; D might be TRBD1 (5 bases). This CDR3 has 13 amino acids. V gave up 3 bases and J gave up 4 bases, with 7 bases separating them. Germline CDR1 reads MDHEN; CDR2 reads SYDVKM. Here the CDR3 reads CASSFRAGNTIYF. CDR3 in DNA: TGTGCCAGCAGTTTCAGGGCAGGAAACACCATATATTTT.

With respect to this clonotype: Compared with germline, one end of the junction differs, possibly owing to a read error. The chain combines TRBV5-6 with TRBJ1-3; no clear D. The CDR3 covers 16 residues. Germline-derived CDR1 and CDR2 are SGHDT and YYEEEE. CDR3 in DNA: TGTGACAGCAGCTTGGTGGGGTCCCGATCTGGAAACACCATATATTTT. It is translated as CDSSLVGSRSGNTIYF.

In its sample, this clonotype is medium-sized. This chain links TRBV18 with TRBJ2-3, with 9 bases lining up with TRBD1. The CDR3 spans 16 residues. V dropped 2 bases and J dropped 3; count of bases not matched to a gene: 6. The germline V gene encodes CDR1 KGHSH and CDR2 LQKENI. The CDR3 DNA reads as TGTGCCAGCTCACCATTCTCCGGGACAGGGACAGATACGCAGTATTTT. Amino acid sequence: CASSPFSGTGTDTQYF.

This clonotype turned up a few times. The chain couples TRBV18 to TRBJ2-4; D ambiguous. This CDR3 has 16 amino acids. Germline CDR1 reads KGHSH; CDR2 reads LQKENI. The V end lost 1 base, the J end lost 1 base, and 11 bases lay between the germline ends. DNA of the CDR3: TGTGCCAGCTCACCACGGACGGCATCGGCCAAAAACATTCAGTACTTC. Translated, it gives CASSPRTASAKNIQYF.

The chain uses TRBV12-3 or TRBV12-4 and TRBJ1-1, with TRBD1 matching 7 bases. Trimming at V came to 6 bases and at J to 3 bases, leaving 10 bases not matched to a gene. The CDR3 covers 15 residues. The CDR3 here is CASRTLKGADTEAFF. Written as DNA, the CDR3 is TGTGCCAGCAGGACCCTCAAGGGGGCAGACACTGAAGCTTTCTTT.

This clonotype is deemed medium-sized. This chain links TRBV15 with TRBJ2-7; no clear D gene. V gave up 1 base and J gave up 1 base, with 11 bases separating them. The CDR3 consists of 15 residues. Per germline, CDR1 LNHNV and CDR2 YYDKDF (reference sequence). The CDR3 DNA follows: TGTGCCACCAGCAGAGTCCGTTACGAATCCTACGAGCAGTACTTC. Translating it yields CATSRVRYESYEQYF.

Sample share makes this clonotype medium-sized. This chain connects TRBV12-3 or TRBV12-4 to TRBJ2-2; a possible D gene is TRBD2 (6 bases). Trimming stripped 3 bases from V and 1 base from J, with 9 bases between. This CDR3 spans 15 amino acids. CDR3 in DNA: TGTGCCAGCAGTTTGGGGGGTGGGAACACCGGGGAGCTGTTTTTT. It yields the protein CASSLGGGNTGELFF.

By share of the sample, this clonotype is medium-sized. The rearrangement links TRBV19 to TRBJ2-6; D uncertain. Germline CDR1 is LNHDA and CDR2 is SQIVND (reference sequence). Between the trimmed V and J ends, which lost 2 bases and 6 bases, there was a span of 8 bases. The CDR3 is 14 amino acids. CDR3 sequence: CASSISNEANVLTF. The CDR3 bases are TGTGCCAGTAGTATATCCAACGAGGCCAACGTCCTGACTTTC.

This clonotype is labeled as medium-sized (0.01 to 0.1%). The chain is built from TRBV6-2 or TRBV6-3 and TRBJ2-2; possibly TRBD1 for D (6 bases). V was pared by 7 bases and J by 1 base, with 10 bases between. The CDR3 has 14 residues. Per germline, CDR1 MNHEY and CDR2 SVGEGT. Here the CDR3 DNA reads TGTGCCAGCACCTCGACAGGGAACACCGGGGAGCTGTTTTTT. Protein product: CASTSTGNTGELFF.

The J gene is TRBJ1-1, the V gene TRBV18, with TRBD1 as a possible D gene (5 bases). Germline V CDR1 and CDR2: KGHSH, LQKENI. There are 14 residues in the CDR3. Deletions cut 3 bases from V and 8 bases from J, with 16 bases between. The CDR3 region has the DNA TGTGCCAGCTCACCCAACAGGCAGCCTGGCGAAGCTTTCTTT. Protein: CASSPNRQPGEAFF. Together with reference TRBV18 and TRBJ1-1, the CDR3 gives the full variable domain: NAGVMQNPRHLVRRRGQEARLRCSPMKGHSHVYWYRQLPEEGLKFMVYLQKENIIDESGMPKERFSAEFPKEGPSILRIQQVVRGDSAAYFCASSPNRQPGEAFFGQGTRLTVV.

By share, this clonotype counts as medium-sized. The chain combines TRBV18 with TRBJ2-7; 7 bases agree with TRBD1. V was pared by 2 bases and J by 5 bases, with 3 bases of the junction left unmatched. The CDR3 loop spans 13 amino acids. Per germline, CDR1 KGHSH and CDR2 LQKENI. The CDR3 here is CASSPGQAHEQYF. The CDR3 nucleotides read TGTGCCAGCTCACCAGGACAGGCCCACGAGCAGTACTTC.